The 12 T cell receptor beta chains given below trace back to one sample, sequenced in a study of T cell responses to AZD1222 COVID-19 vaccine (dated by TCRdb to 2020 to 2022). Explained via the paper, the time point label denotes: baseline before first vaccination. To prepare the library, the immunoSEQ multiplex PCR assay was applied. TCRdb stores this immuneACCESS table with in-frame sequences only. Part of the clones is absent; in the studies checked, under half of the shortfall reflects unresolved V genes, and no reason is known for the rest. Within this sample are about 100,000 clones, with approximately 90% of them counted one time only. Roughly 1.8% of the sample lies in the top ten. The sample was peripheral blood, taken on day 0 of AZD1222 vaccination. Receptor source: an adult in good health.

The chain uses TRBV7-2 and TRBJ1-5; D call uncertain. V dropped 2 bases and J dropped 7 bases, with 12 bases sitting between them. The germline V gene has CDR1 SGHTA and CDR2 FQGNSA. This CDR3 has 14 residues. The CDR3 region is CASSLYGPNQPQHF. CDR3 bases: TGTGCCAGCAGCTTATATGGTCCGAACCAGCCCCAGCATTTT.

The CDR3 loop reads CASSFLTGDEQYF. Here the CDR3 DNA reads TGTGCCAGCAGTTTCCTGACAGGCGACGAGCAGTACTTC. The chain links TRBV28 to TRBJ2-7; a weak D match, TRBD1 (6 bases). Germline CDR1 and CDR2: MDHEN and SYDVKM. Trimming shortened V by 3 bases and J by 5 bases, and 11 bases separated the two germline ends. This CDR3 spans 13 amino acids.

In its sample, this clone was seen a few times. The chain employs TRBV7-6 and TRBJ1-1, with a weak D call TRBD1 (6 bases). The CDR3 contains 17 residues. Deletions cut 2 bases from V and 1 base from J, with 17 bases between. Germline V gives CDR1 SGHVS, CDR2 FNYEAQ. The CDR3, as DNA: TGTGCCAGCAGCTTATCCCCTTCAGGGGCCCGGAACACTGAAGCTTTCTTT. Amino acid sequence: CASSLSPSGARNTEAFF.

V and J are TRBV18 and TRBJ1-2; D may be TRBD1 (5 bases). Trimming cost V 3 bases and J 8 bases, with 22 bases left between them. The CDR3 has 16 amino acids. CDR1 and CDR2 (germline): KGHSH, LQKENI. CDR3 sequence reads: CASSPPGPTNGPGYTF. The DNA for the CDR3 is TGTGCCAGCTCACCGCCGGGACCTACGAACGGCCCCGGCTACACCTTC.

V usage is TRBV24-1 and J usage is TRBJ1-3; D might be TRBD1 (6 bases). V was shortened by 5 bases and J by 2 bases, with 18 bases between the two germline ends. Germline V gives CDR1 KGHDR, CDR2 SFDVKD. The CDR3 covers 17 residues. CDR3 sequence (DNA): TGTGCCACCAGTGGGTTACCGGGACCAGGGGCTGGAAACACCATATATTTT. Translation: CATSGLPGPGAGNTIYF.

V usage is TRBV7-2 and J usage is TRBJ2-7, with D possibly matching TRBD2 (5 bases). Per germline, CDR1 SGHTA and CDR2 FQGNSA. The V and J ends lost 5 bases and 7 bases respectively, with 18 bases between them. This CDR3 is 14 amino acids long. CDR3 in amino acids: CASSAGAGVQEQYF. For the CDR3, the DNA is TGTGCCAGCAGCGCCGGCGCGGGTGTTCAGGAGCAGTACTTC.

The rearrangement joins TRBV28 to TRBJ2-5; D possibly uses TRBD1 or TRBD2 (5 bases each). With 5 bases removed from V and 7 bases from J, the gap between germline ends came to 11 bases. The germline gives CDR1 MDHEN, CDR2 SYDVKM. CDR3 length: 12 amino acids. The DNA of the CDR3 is TGTGCCAGCAGTGCCCCCGGGACGACCCAGTACTTC. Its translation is CASSAPGTTQYF.

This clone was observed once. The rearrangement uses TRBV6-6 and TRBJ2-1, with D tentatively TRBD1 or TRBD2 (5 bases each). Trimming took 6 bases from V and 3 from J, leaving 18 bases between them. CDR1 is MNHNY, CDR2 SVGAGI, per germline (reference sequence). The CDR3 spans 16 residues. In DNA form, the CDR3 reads TGTGCCAGCAGCCCCTCGTTGGGGGAGTACTACAATGAGCAGTTCTTC. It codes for CASSPSLGEYYNEQFF.

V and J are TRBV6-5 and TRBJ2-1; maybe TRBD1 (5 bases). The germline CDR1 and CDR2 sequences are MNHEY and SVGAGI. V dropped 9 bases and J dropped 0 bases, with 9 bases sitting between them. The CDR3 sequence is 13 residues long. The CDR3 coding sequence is TGTGCCAGTGGGGCGCCCTCCTACAATGAGCAGTTCTTC. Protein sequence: CASGAPSYNEQFF.

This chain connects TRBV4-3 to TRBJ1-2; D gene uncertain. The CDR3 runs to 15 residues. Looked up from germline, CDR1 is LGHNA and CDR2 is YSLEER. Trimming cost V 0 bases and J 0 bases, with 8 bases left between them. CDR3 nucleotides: TGCGCCAGCAGCCAAGATACGCTAGCTAACTATGGCTACACCTTC. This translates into CASSQDTLANYGYTF.

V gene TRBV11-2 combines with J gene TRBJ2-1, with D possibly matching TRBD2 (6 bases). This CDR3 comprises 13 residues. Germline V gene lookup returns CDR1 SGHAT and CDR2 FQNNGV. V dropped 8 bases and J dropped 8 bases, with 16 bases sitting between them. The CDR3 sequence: CASGGSSGYEQFF. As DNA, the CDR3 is TGTGCCAGCGGGGGGTCATCGGGGTATGAGCAGTTCTTC.

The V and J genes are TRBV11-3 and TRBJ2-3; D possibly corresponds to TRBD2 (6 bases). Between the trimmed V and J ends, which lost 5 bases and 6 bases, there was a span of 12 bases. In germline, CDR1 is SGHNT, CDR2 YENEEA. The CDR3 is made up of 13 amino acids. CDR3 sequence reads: CASSPVRGDTQYF. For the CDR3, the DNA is TGTGCCAGCAGCCCCGTACGGGGGGATACGCAGTATTTT. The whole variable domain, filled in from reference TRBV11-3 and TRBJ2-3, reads EAGVVQSPRYKIIEKKQPVAFWCNPISGHNTLYWYLQNLGQGPELLIRYENEEAVDDSQLPKDRFSAERLKGVDSTLKIQPAELGDSAVYLCASSPVRGDTQYFGPGTRLTVL.